This T cell receptor beta chain stems from a study of OX40 agonist ivuxolimab in advanced cancers. Germline CDR1 and CDR2: SSHAT and FNYEAQ (reference sequence). V was cut by 0 bases and J by 9 bases, with 15 bases left in between. The CDR3 consists of 15 residues. The assay was immunoSEQ multiplex PCR, and TCRdb's table has in-frame clones only and misses some. The sample shows approximately 30,000 clones, about 92% of them seen only once. This clone was seen once. This TCR derives from an adult with an advanced solid tumor such as melanoma, head and neck, liver or kidney cancer. The sequencing used CD4+ or CD8+ T cells sorted from blood, collected in a trial of the OX40 agonist ivuxolimab. The V and J genes are TRBV7-7 and TRBJ2-1, with TRBD1 as a possible D gene (5 bases). The CDR3 is CASSLAQGSNAEQFF. In DNA form, the CDR3 reads TGTGCCAGCAGCTTAGCGCAGGGTTCCAACGCTGAGCAGTTCTTC.